This TCR beta chain was sequenced in a study of blood T cells in healthy people across ages (dated by TCRdb to between 2015 and 2017). About the full investigation: In model experiments, template switching captured roughly one uniquely barcoded TCR beta cDNA molecule for every two T cells. Using deep sequencing normalized with unique cDNA molecular identifiers, the study measured how TCR beta repertoire diversity changes with age. Donors were grouped into four age groups: young (average approximately 16 years), middle-aged (roughly 40), aged (62) and long-lived (about 90). To avoid experimental bias, donors of different ages were distributed randomly across sequencing lanes. Using the same blood draw, the study looked at two additional independent replicas of 1 million unique cDNA reads for two donors, one aged 18 to 30 and the other aged 80 or older. Findings and caveats that apply to the study as a whole: Because profiling used bulk unsorted PBMCs, naive and antigen-experienced compartments could not be compared conclusively. As age increased, observed TCR beta diversity per million T cells dropped in a roughly linear way, and a significant reduction was already evident by age roughly 40. Total diversity estimates from one million sequenced T cells were considered lower bounds and underestimates. Compared with the aged group, the long-lived group had more naive CD4+ T cells, fewer expanded clones and increased TCR diversity, suggesting age selection. Because donor CMV infection status was unknown, age-related changes in expanded clonotypes were potentially confounded. There was a strong correlation between observed TCR beta diversity and the percentage of naive T cells measured by flow cytometry.

Library construction relied on 5' RACE. The sample was run on an Illumina HiSeq 2500. A second PCR of about 6 to 11 cycles was performed with a sample-barcoded 5' primer and a J-beta primer mix. A unique molecular identifier was introduced onto each TCR beta cDNA molecule by a template-switch 5' adaptor carrying 12 random nucleotides. Each sample yielded at least 3 million CDR3-containing paired-end reads. All of the RNA was converted into first-strand cDNA using the Mint cDNA synthesis kit, with a TRBC-specific oligonucleotide serving as the primer. All cDNA was treated with uracil-DNA glycosylase and then went through a first 18-cycle PCR with the universal primers M1SS and BC2_uni_R. From the authors' description of their analysis: For normalization, 1 million high-quality reads were randomly selected from each sample, with every read carrying a distinct molecular identifier. Reads sharing molecular identifiers were discarded rather than binned into consensus sequences. MiTCR, set to a Q25 quality threshold and the strictest error-elimination algorithm, was used for CDR3 identification, clonotype clustering and error correction. Lower-bound total TCR beta diversity was estimated with a nonparametric unseen species model using Euler transformation. Using fastp trimming at Q25 and MiXCR clonotype assembly, TCRdb reanalyzed the public sequencing data and kept in-frame beta chains. CDR3 protein duplicates are merged, each entry listing the most common genes and DNA. Here the V and J calls rest on TCRdb's processing, not on the authors' analysis. The sample has approximately 880,000 distinct CDR3 sequences on record, around 48% of them singletons. The ten largest clonotypes hold roughly 13% of the sample.

Systemically healthy Caucasian individuals from Russia, 39 in total and aged about 6 to 90 years, were included as donors. Each donor gave around 9.5 milliliters of peripheral blood, collected into EDTA-treated Vacutainer tubes. Ficoll-Paque density-gradient centrifugation was used to isolate PBMCs, with at least 6.5 million obtained per sample. Trizol reagent was used to extract total RNA from PBMCs, with at least 5.5 micrograms per sample. The percentages of naive CD45RAhigh/CD27high T cells were determined by flow cytometry on a PBMC aliquot from every donor. CDR1 and CDR2, per the germline V gene, are SNHLY and FYNNEI. There are 13 amino acids in the CDR3, from cysteine to phenylalanine inclusive. Only CDR3 DNA remains: 39 bases, in frame from the first base. V and J lose 7 bases and 4 bases, and a span of 11 bases separates them. A remark on this clonotype: Its cognate antigen has yet to be identified. Base qualities are not provided; no much larger clone lies one nucleotide away.

The receptor was derived from a man between 25 and 39 years old in good health. Source material: blood. The sequence joins TRBV2 to TRBJ1-3; the D gene identity is not certain. The nucleotides read TGTGCCAGCACCTCCCTGGTGGGAAACACCATATATTTT. Its product reads: CASTSLVGNTIYF.